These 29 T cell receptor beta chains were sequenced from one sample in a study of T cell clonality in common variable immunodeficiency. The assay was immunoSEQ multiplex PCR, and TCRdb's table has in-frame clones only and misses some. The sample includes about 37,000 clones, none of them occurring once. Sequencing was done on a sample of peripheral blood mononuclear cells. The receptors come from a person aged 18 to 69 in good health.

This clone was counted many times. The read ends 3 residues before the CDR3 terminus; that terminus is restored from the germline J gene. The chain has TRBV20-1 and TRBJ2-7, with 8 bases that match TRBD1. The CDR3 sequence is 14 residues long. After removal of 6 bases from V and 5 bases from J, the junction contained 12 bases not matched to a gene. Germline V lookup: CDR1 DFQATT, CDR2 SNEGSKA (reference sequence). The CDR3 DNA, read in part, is TGCAGTGCCCTAGGTACAGGGGGTCGGCACGAG. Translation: CSALGTGGRHE. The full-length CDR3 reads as CSALGTGGRHEQYF.

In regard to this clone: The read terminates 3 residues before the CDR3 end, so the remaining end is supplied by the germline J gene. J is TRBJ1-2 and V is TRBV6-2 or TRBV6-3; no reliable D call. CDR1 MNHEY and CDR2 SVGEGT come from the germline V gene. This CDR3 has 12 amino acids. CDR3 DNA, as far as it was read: TGTGCCAGCAGTTCCACCATCTACGAC. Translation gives CASSSTIYD. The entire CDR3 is CASSSTIYDYTF.

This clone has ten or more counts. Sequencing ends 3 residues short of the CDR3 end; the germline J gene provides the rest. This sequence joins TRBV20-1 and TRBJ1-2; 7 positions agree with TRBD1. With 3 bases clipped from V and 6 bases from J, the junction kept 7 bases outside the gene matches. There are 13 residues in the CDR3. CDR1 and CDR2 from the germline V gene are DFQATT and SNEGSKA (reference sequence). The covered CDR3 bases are TGCAGTGCTAGTGCGGACAGGAATAATGGC. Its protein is CSASADRNNG. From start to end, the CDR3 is CSASADRNNGYTF.

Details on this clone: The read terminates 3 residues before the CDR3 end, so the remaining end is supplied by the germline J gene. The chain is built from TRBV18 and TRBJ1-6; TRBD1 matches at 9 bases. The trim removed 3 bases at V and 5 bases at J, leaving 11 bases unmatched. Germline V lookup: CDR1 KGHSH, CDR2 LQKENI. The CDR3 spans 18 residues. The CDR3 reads CASSPTSGTGFNNSPLHF. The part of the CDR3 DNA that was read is TGTGCCAGCTCACCTACCTCCGGGACAGGGTTTAATAATTCACCC. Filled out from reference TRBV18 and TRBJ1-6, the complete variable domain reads NAGVMQNPRHLVRRRGQEARLRCSPMKGHSHVYWYRQLPEEGLKFMVYLQKENIIDESGMPKERFSAEFPKEGPSILRIQQVVRGDSAAYFCASSPTSGTGFNNSPLHFGNGTRLTVT.

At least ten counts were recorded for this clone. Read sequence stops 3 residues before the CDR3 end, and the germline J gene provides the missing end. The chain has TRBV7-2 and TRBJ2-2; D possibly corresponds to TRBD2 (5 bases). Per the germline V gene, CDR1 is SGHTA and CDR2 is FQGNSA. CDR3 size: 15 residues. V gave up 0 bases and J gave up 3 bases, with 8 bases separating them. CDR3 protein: CASSLAKLDTGELFF. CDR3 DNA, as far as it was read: TGTGCCAGCAGCTTAGCTAAACTAGACACCGGGGAG.

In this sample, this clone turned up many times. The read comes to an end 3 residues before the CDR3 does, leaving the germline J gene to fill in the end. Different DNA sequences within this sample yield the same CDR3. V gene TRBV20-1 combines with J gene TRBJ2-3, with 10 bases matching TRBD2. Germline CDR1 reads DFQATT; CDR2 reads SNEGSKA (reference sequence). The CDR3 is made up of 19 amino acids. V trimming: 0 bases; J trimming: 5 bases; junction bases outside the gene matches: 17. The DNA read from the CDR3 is TGCAGTGCTAGAGATAGTCTAGCGGGAGTCAATCTGCAGCAAGATACG. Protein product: CSARDSLAGVNLQQDT. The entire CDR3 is CSARDSLAGVNLQQDTQYF.

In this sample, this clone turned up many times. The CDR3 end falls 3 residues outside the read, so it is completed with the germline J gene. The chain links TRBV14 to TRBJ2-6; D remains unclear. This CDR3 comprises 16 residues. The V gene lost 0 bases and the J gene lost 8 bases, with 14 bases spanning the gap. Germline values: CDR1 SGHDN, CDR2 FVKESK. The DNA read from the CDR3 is TGTGCCAGCAGCCAAGATTTTCGCAGGAGAACCAACGTC. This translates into CASSQDFRRRTNV. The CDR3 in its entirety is CASSQDFRRRTNVLTF.

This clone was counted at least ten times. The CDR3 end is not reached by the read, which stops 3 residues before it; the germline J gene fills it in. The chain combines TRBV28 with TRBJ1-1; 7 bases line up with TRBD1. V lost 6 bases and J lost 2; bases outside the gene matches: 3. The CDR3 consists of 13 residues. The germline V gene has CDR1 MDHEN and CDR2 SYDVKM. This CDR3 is CASRRQGNTEAFF. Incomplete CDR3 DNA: TGTGCCAGCAGACGACAGGGTAACACTGAA. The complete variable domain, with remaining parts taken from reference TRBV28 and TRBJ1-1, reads DVKVTQSSRYLVKRTGEKVFLECVQDMDHENMFWYRQDPGLGLRLIYFSYDVKMKEKGDIPEGYSVSREKKERFSLILESASTNQTSMYLCASRRQGNTEAFFGQGTRLTVV.

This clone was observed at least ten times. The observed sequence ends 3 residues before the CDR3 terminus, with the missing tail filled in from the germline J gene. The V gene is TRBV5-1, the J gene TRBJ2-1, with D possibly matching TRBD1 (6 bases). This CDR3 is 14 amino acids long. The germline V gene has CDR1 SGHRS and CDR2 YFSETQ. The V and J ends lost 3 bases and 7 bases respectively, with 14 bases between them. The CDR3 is CASSSDGQLNEQFF. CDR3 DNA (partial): TGCGCCAGCAGCTCAGATGGACAGCTGAATGAG.

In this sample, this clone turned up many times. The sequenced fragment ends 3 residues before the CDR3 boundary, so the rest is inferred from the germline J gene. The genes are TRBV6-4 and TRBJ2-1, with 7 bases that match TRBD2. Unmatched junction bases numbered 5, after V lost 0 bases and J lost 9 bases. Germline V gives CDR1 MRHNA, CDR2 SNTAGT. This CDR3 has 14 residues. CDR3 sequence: CASSDSGGRFEQFF. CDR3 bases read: TGTGCCAGCAGTGACTCCGGGGGGAGGTTTGAG.

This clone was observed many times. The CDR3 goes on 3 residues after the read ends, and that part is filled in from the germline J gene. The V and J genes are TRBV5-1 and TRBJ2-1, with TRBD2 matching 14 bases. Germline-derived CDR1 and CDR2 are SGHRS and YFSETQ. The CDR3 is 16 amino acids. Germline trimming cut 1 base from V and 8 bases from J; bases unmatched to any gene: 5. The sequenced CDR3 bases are TGCGCCAGCAGCTTGCGGCCGGGACTAGCGGGAGATGAG. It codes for CASSLRPGLAGDE. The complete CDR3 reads CASSLRPGLAGDEQFF.

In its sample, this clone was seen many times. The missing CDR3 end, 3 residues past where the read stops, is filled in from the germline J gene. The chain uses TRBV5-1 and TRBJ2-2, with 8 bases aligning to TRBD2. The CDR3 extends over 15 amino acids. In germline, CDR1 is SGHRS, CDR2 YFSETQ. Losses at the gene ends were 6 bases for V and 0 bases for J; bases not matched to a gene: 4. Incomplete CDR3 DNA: TGCGCCAGCAACCTGGGACTAGCGAACACCGGGGAG. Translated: CASNLGLANTGE. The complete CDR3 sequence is CASNLGLANTGELFF.

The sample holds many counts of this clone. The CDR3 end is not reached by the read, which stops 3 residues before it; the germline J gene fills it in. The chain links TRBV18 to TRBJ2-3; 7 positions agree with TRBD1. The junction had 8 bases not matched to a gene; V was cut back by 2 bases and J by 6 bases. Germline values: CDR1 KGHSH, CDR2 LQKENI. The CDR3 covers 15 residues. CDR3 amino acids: CASSPNDRARDTQYF. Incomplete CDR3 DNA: TGTGCCAGCTCACCAAATGACAGGGCGAGGGATACG. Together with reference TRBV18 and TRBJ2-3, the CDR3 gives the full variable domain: NAGVMQNPRHLVRRRGQEARLRCSPMKGHSHVYWYRQLPEEGLKFMVYLQKENIIDESGMPKERFSAEFPKEGPSILRIQQVVRGDSAAYFCASSPNDRARDTQYFGPGTRLTVL.

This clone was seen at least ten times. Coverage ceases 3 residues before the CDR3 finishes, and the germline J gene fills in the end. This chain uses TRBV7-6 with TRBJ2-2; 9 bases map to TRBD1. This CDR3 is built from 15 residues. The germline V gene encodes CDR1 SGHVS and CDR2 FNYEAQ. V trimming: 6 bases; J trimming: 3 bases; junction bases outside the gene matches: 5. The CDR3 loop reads CASRVTGGYTGELFF. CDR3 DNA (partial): TGTGCCAGCAGAGTCACAGGGGGCTACACCGGGGAG.

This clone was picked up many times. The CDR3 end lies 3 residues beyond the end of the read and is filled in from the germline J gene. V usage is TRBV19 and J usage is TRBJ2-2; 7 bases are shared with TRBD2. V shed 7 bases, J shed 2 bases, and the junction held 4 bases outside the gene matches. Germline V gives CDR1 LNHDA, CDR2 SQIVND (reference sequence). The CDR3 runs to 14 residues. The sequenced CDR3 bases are TGTGCCAGTACCCTAGCGGTTAACACCGGGGAG. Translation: CASTLAVNTGE. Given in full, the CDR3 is CASTLAVNTGELFF.

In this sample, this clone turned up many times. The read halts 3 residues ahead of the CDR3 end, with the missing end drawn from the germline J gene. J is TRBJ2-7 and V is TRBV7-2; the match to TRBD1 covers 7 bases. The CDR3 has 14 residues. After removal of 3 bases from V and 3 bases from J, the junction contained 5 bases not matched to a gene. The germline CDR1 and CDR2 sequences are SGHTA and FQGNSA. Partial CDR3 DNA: TGTGCCAGCAGCTTTGGACAGGTTGGCTACGAG. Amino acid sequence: CASSFGQVGYE. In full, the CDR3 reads CASSFGQVGYEQYF.

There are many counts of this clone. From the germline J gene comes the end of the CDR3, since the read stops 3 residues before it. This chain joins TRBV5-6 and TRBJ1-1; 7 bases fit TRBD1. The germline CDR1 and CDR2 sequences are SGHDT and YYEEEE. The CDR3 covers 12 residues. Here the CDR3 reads CASNRGGYKAFF. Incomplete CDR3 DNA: TGTGCCAGCAACAGGGGAGGGTACAAA.

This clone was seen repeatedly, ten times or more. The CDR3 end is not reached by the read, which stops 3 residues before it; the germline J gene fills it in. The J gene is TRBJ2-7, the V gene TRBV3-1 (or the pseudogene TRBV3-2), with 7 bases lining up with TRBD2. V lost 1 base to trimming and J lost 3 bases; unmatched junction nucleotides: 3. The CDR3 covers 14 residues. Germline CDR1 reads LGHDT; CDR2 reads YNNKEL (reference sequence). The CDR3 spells CASSQGSSGYEQYF. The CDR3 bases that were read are TGTGCCAGCAGCCAAGGGTCTAGCGGCTACGAG.

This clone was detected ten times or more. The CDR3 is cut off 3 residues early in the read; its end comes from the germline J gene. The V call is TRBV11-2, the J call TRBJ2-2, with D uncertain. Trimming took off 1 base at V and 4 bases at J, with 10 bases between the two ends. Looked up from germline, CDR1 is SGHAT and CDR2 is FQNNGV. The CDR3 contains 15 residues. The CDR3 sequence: CASSLGAGATGELFF. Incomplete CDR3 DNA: TGTGCCAGCAGCTTAGGGGCAGGCGCCACCGGGGAG.

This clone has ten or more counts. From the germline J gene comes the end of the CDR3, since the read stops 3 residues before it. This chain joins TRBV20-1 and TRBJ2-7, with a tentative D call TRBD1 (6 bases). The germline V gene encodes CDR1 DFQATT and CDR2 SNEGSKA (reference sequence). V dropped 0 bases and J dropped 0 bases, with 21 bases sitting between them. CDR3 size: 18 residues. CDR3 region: CSARDVQHMGASSYEQYF. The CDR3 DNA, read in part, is TGCAGTGCTAGAGATGTTCAACATATGGGGGCCTCCTCCTACGAG.

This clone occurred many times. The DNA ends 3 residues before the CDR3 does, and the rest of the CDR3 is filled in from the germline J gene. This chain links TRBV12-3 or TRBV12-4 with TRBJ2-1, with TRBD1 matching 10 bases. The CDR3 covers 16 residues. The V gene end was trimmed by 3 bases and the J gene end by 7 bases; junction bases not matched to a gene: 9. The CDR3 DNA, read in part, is TGTGCCAGCAGTTTGGATGCCGGGACAGGGGTTAATGAG. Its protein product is CASSLDAGTGVNE. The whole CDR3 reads CASSLDAGTGVNEQFF.

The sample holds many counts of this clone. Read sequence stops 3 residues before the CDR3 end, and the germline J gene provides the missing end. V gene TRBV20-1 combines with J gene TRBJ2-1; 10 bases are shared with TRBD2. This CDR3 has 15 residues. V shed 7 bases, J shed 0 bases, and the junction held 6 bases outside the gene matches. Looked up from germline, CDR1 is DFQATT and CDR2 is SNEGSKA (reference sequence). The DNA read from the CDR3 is TGCAGTGTTAGCGGGGGGCACCTCTCCTACAATGAG. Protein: CSVSGGHLSYNE. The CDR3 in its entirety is CSVSGGHLSYNEQFF.

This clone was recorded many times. The chain's CDR3 is CASRPTPGRGSEAFF. The covered CDR3 bases are TGTGCCAGCAGACCGACCCCGGGGCGGGGAAGTGAA. V gene TRBV7-6 combines with J gene TRBJ1-1, with D possibly TRBD1 on 5 matching bases. The CDR3 end lies 3 residues beyond the end of the read and is filled in from the germline J gene. Germline assignment: CDR1 SGHVS and CDR2 FNYEAQ. The CDR3 runs 15 residues. V was clipped by 6 bases and J by 7 bases, with 21 bases between them.

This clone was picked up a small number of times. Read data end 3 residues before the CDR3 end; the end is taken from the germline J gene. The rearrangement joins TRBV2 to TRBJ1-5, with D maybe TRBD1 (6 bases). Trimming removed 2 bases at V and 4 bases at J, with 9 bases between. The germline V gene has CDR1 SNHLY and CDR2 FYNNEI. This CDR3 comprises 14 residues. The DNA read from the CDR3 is TGTGCCAGCAGTGAAAGGGGGGGGAATCAGCCC. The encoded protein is CASSERGGNQP. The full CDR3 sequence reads CASSERGGNQPQHF.

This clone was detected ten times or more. The sequenced CDR3 bases are TGTGCCACCAGAATTAGCGGCATCTACGAG. Protein product: CATRISGIYE. The full CDR3 sequence reads CATRISGIYEQYF. The chain links TRBV15 to TRBJ2-7, with D perhaps TRBD2 (6 bases). The CDR3 goes on 3 residues after the read ends, and that part is filled in from the germline J gene. Germline V gene data show CDR1 as LNHNV and CDR2 as YYDKDF (reference sequence). This CDR3 spans 13 amino acids. The ends were cut back, 6 bases at V and 3 bases at J, with 12 bases in the middle.

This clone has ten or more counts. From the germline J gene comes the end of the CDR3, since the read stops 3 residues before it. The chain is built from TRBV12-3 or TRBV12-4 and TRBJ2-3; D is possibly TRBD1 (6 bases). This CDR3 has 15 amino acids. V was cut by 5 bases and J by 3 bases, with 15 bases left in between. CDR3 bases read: TGTGCCAGCAGTCCCCTGACAGGCGGGACAGATACG. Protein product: CASSPLTGGTDT. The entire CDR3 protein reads CASSPLTGGTDTQYF.

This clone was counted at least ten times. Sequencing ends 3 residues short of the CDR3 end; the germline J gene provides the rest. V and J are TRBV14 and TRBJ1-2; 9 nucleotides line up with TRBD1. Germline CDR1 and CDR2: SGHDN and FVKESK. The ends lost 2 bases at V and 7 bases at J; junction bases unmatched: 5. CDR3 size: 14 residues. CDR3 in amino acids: CASSQPGQGAGYTF. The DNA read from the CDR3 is TGTGCCAGCAGCCAACCGGGACAGGGTGCTGGC.

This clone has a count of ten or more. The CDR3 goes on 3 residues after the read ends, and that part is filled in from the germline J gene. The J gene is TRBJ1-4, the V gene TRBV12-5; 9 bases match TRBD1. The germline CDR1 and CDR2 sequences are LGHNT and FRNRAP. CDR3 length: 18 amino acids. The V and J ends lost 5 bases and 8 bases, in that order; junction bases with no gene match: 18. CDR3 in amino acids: CASGPGTGKGGLGEKLFF. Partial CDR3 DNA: TGTGCTAGTGGTCCCGGGACAGGGAAAGGAGGGCTTGGCGAAAAA.

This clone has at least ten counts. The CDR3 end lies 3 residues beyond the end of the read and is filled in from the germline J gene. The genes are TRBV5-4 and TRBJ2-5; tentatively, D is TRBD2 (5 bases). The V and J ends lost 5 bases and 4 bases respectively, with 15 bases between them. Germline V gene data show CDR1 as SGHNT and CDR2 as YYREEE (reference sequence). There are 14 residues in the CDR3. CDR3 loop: CASSGEGWAETQYF. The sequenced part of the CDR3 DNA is TGTGCCAGCAGTGGTGAGGGCTGGGCAGAGACC.